These T cell receptor beta chains were read from a single sample in a study of PD-1 blockade in classical Hodgkin lymphoma. TCRdb keeps only in-frame clones here, not all; method: immunoSEQ multiplex PCR. The data show 20,000 to 25,000 clones, roughly 94% seen once. Material: peripheral blood mononuclear cells (PBMCs). The receptor set was obtained from a human donor with classical Hodgkin lymphoma. The CDR3 runs from the conserved cysteine through the conserved F or W. D genes are given only for firm matches. A row's size may be missing; if present it is once, few, many or a size class.

j_call d_call v_call clone_size cdr3_aa
TRBJ2-7 NA TRBV29-1 NA CSSSGTDKHEQYF
TRBJ2-1 TRBD2 TRBV7-8 NA CASTEGGGAYNEQFF
TRBJ1-2 NA TRBV10-3 once CAISESARSPRDGYTF
TRBJ2-1 TRBD2 TRBV4-2 NA CASSQDTGGPGEQFF
TRBJ2-6 NA TRBV13 NA CASSLRGPGANVLTF
TRBJ1-2 NA TRBV6-5 once CASTSQGYGYTF
TRBJ2-3 NA TRBV4-3 NA CASSQDRGSLGDTQYF
TRBJ2-6 TRBD1 TRBV28 NA CASIKIPGQGESNVLTF
TRBJ2-1 NA TRBV5-4 once CASTDSSSYNEQFF
TRBJ1-5 TRBD1 TRBV30 NA CAWSVQGARAQHF
TRBJ2-3 NA TRBV29-1 NA CSVVGDTQYF
TRBJ2-7 NA TRBV7-2 NA CASSFNGGLYEQYF
TRBJ1-4 NA TRBV29-1 NA CSVEVGTEKLFF
TRBJ2-2 TRBD2 TRBV19 NA CATSGTANTGELFF
TRBJ2-2 NA TRBV9 NA CASKSTSGELFF
TRBJ2-3 TRBD2 TRBV30 NA CASTGGVSTDTQYF
TRBJ1-2 NA TRBV5-6 NA CASSPLKGPARSNYGYTF
TRBJ2-5 TRBD1 TRBV7-6 NA CASSFVTGGKETQYF
TRBJ1-1 NA TRBV7-2 once CASSSLRMNTEAFF
TRBJ1-1 NA TRBV7-9 NA CASSLVWGTEAFF
TRBJ2-2 NA TRBV9 NA CASSVVPTANTGELFF
TRBJ2-3 NA TRBV25-1 NA CASSKSTPSADTQYF
TRBJ2-3 NA TRBV6-1 once CASSDPGRDTDTQYF
TRBJ2-7 NA TRBV6-1 NA CASSEGGSYEQYF